Listed below are T cell receptor beta chains from one sample, sequenced in a study of molecular identifiers for immune sequencing clone quantification. Each CDR3 protein is one row after TCRdb ran MiXCR on the PCR reads. The sample holds a few hundred thousand distinct CDR3 sequences, about 22% seen once. Sequencing used naive CD8+ T cells from blood, with Jurkat cell RNA spiked in. The receptors originated from a human donor in good health. Some libraries in this study had Jurkat cell RNA spiked in. The CDR3 runs from the conserved cysteine through the conserved F or W. The D gene is left open where the match is weak. Expanded clones are given a class, and other clones once, few, many or no size at all.

cdr3_nt: TGTGCCAGCAGCTTTGGGACAGGACCCCAATACGAGCAGTACTTC; cdr3_aa: CASSFGTGPQYEQYF; d_call: TRBD1; v_call: TRBV7-6; clone_size: many; j_call: TRBJ2-7
cdr3_nt: TGCGCCAGCAGCCAACCCCCGCCAGGGGAGTCTGGGGCCCACGTCCTGACTTTC; cdr3_aa: CASSQPPPGESGAHVLTF; d_call: -; v_call: TRBV4-3; clone_size: -; j_call: TRBJ2-6
cdr3_nt: TGTGCCACTAATGATGGGGAGGGTGACACTGAAGCTTTCTTT; cdr3_aa: CATNDGEGDTEAFF; d_call: -; v_call: TRBV24-1; clone_size: -; j_call: TRBJ1-1
cdr3_nt: TGTGCCAGCAGCTTCCGACTAGCGGACCTAGTTCGTGCCGGGGAGCTGTTTTTT; cdr3_aa: CASSFRLADLVRAGELFF; d_call: TRBD2; v_call: TRBV7-9; clone_size: few; j_call: TRBJ2-2
cdr3_nt: TGTGCCATCGGACAGGGGTCCGAGCAGTACTTC; cdr3_aa: CAIGQGSEQYF; d_call: TRBD1; v_call: TRBV10-3; clone_size: -; j_call: TRBJ2-7
cdr3_nt: TGTGCCAGCAGTGGGTCTACGGGCGAGCAGTACTTC; cdr3_aa: CASSGSTGEQYF; d_call: -; v_call: TRBV12-3/TRBV12-4; clone_size: many; j_call: TRBJ2-7
cdr3_nt: TGTGCCATCAGTGAGTCCGTGGGGTCTGTCGAAAAACTGTTTTTT; cdr3_aa: CAISESVGSVEKLFF; d_call: -; v_call: TRBV10-3; clone_size: -; j_call: TRBJ1-4
cdr3_nt: TGTGCCAGCAGTTATGATGGGTATAGCAATCAGCCCCAGCATTTT; cdr3_aa: CASSYDGYSNQPQHF; d_call: -; v_call: TRBV6-2/TRBV6-3; clone_size: many; j_call: TRBJ1-5
cdr3_nt: TGTGCCAGCAGCTTAGTGGGGCGACAGGGGCCCGCCTACGAGCAGTACTTC; cdr3_aa: CASSLVGRQGPAYEQYF; d_call: TRBD1; v_call: TRBV11-2; clone_size: few; j_call: TRBJ2-7
cdr3_nt: TGCGCCAGCAGCTTACCTTCCGACAGGGCCGTCCCTGAAGCTTTCTTT; cdr3_aa: CASSLPSDRAVPEAFF; d_call: TRBD1; v_call: TRBV5-1; clone_size: many; j_call: TRBJ1-1
cdr3_nt: TGTGCCAGCTCACTAAGGACAGGGGGCCGCACAGATACGCAGTATTTT; cdr3_aa: CASSLRTGGRTDTQYF; d_call: TRBD1; v_call: TRBV18; clone_size: few; j_call: TRBJ2-3
cdr3_nt: TGCAGCGTTGACGACAGTTACTCTAGCACAGATACGCAGTATTTT; cdr3_aa: CSVDDSYSSTDTQYF; d_call: -; v_call: TRBV29-1; clone_size: many; j_call: TRBJ2-3
cdr3_nt: TGCGTCAGCAGCTCGGGCAGCCCCTACGAGCAGTACTTC; cdr3_aa: CVSSSGSPYEQYF; d_call: -; v_call: TRBV5-1; clone_size: -; j_call: TRBJ2-7
cdr3_nt: TGCGCCAGCAGCTTGGCTAGCGGGAGGGCAACCGAACAGTACTTC; cdr3_aa: CASSLASGRATEQYF; d_call: TRBD2; v_call: TRBV5-1; clone_size: many; j_call: TRBJ2-7
cdr3_nt: TGTGCCTGGAGTGTAGCAGGGGGACCCTACGAGCAGTACTTC; cdr3_aa: CAWSVAGGPYEQYF; d_call: TRBD1; v_call: TRBV30; clone_size: many; j_call: TRBJ2-7
cdr3_nt: TGTGCCAGCAGCCCTTCCCGTGGGAGCGGGGAAGCAGGGCAGCCCCAGCATTTT; cdr3_aa: CASSPSRGSGEAGQPQHF; d_call: -; v_call: TRBV7-2; clone_size: many; j_call: TRBJ1-5
cdr3_nt: TGTGCCAGCAGCTTCCCCACCGGGACTAGCGACAATGAGCAGTTCTTC; cdr3_aa: CASSFPTGTSDNEQFF; d_call: TRBD2; v_call: TRBV7-2; clone_size: -; j_call: TRBJ2-1
cdr3_nt: TGTGCCAGCAGGAGTCTCAACACCGGGGAGCTGTTTTTT; cdr3_aa: CASRSLNTGELFF; d_call: -; v_call: TRBV12-3/TRBV12-4; clone_size: once; j_call: TRBJ2-2
cdr3_nt: TGCGCCAGCAGCCAAGGGGGACAGCGGATGGTCGTTTCTGGGGCCAACGTCCTGACTTTC; cdr3_aa: CASSQGGQRMVVSGANVLTF; d_call: TRBD1; v_call: TRBV4-3; clone_size: -; j_call: TRBJ2-6
cdr3_nt: TGTGCCAGCAGGCTCGGGGGGATGGTCATGAACACTGAAGCTTTCTTT; cdr3_aa: CASRLGGMVMNTEAFF; d_call: -; v_call: TRBV12-3/TRBV12-4; clone_size: many; j_call: TRBJ1-1
cdr3_nt: TGTGCCAGCAGTGCGTATTGGGGACCCTCGAGTGAGGGAAACACCATATATTTT; cdr3_aa: CASSAYWGPSSEGNTIYF; d_call: -; v_call: TRBV2; clone_size: -; j_call: TRBJ1-3
cdr3_nt: TGTGCCAGCAGCTCCGGTCCTTCTACCGAAGCTTTCTTT; cdr3_aa: CASSSGPSTEAFF; d_call: -; v_call: TRBV6-2/TRBV6-3; clone_size: -; j_call: TRBJ1-1
cdr3_nt: TGTGCCAGCAGCGTACCCGGGACAGGGAAAGAGACCCAGTACTTC; cdr3_aa: CASSVPGTGKETQYF; d_call: TRBD1; v_call: TRBV7-9; clone_size: many; j_call: TRBJ2-5
cdr3_nt: TGTGCCACCAGTGATTGGCGGCAATTCAACACCGGGGAGCTGTTTTTT; cdr3_aa: CATSDWRQFNTGELFF; d_call: -; v_call: TRBV24-1; clone_size: many; j_call: TRBJ2-2
cdr3_nt: TGTGCCAGCAGGAAGAACACCGGGGAGCTGTTTTTT; cdr3_aa: CASRKNTGELFF; d_call: -; v_call: TRBV3-1; clone_size: many; j_call: TRBJ2-2
cdr3_nt: TGCGCCAGCAACCCTCAACAGGGGCTTCTGACGGAAGCTTTCTTT; cdr3_aa: CASNPQQGLLTEAFF; d_call: TRBD1; v_call: TRBV5-1; clone_size: -; j_call: TRBJ1-1
cdr3_nt: TGTGCCAGCAGCTACGCGGGGAATCGAGATACGCAGTATTTT; cdr3_aa: CASSYAGNRDTQYF; d_call: -; v_call: TRBV21-1; clone_size: many; j_call: TRBJ2-3
cdr3_nt: TGCGCCAGCAGCCCGACGACAGGGGACTACAATGAGCAGTTCTTC; cdr3_aa: CASSPTTGDYNEQFF; d_call: TRBD1; v_call: TRBV4-1; clone_size: -; j_call: TRBJ2-1
cdr3_nt: TGCAGTGCTAGAGACGGGGGGGCCAGCACAGATACGCAGTATTTT; cdr3_aa: CSARDGGASTDTQYF; d_call: TRBD2; v_call: TRBV20-1; clone_size: many; j_call: TRBJ2-3
cdr3_nt: TGCAGCGTCCGCACGGATGAGCAGTTCTTC; cdr3_aa: CSVRTDEQFF; d_call: -; v_call: TRBV29-1; clone_size: many; j_call: TRBJ2-1
cdr3_nt: TGCGCCAGCAGGTACACAGGGGATTCTACGCAGTATTTT; cdr3_aa: CASRYTGDSTQYF; d_call: TRBD1; v_call: TRBV5-1; clone_size: many; j_call: TRBJ2-3
cdr3_nt: TGCAGTGCAACATACGAGGGGGACAGGGCGTATGATACGCAGTATTTT; cdr3_aa: CSATYEGDRAYDTQYF; d_call: TRBD1; v_call: TRBV20-1; clone_size: -; j_call: TRBJ2-3
cdr3_nt: TGTGCCAGCAGTTACTCCAGCAACACTGAAGCTTTCTTT; cdr3_aa: CASSYSSNTEAFF; d_call: -; v_call: TRBV6-5; clone_size: many; j_call: TRBJ1-1
cdr3_nt: TGCGCCAGCAGCCAAGATTGGAAACAGGTATACGAGCAGTACTTC; cdr3_aa: CASSQDWKQVYEQYF; d_call: -; v_call: TRBV4-3; clone_size: many; j_call: TRBJ2-7
cdr3_nt: TGTGCCAGCAGCTTGGCAGGGGAGAATCAGCCCCAGCATTTT; cdr3_aa: CASSLAGENQPQHF; d_call: -; v_call: TRBV5-4; clone_size: -; j_call: TRBJ1-5
cdr3_nt: TGTGCCAGCAGCAGCCCCCCGGGACAGAGCTCCTACGAGCAGTACTTC; cdr3_aa: CASSSPPGQSSYEQYF; d_call: TRBD1; v_call: TRBV13; clone_size: many; j_call: TRBJ2-7
cdr3_nt: TGTGCCAGCACCCCCGGGACTAGCGGTTACGAGCAGTACTTC; cdr3_aa: CASTPGTSGYEQYF; d_call: TRBD2; v_call: TRBV19; clone_size: few; j_call: TRBJ2-7
cdr3_nt: TGTGCCAGTAACAATCCCGGGACAGGGTTCTCTGAAGCTTTCTTT; cdr3_aa: CASNNPGTGFSEAFF; d_call: TRBD1; v_call: TRBV19; clone_size: -; j_call: TRBJ1-1
cdr3_nt: TGTGCCAGTCACCGGGAGGTTCCGAACACTGAAGCTTTCTTT; cdr3_aa: CASHREVPNTEAFF; d_call: -; v_call: TRBV6-4; clone_size: -; j_call: TRBJ1-1
cdr3_nt: TGTGCCAGCAGCTCAGGGGATCGATTCCAAGGGACCCAGTACTTC; cdr3_aa: CASSSGDRFQGTQYF; d_call: -; v_call: TRBV11-2; clone_size: -; j_call: TRBJ2-5
cdr3_nt: TGTGCCACCGCAGCTAGCAGGAATCGCGCGGAGACCCAGTACTTC; cdr3_aa: CATAASRNRAETQYF; d_call: -; v_call: TRBV27; clone_size: once; j_call: TRBJ2-5
cdr3_nt: TGTAGTGCCGTTGACAGGGGATACGAGCAGTACTTC; cdr3_aa: CSAVDRGYEQYF; d_call: TRBD1; v_call: TRBV20-1; clone_size: -; j_call: TRBJ2-7
cdr3_nt: TGTGCCAGCAGTACCCATACCTTAACCGGGACGAAAACCTACGAGCAGTACTTC; cdr3_aa: CASSTHTLTGTKTYEQYF; d_call: -; v_call: TRBV28; clone_size: many; j_call: TRBJ2-7
cdr3_nt: TGTGCCAGCAGTTCGCCCGGGGGCAATCAGCCCCAGCATTTT; cdr3_aa: CASSSPGGNQPQHF; d_call: -; v_call: TRBV12-3/TRBV12-4; clone_size: many; j_call: TRBJ1-5
cdr3_nt: TGTGCCAGCATCCAGGAAGCGGGGCCCCGGCAGCCCCAGCATTTT; cdr3_aa: CASIQEAGPRQPQHF; d_call: -; v_call: TRBV28; clone_size: few; j_call: TRBJ1-5
cdr3_nt: TGTGCCAGTAGTATGACTAGCGGGGGGGCCGATGAGCAGTTCTTC; cdr3_aa: CASSMTSGGADEQFF; d_call: TRBD2; v_call: TRBV19; clone_size: -; j_call: TRBJ2-1
cdr3_nt: TGTGCCAGCAGTTTTGTAGCGGGAGTCGGGGCGCAGTTCTTC; cdr3_aa: CASSFVAGVGAQFF; d_call: TRBD2; v_call: TRBV27; clone_size: -; j_call: TRBJ2-1
cdr3_nt: TGTGCCTGGACAGGGTCTGGAAACACCATATATTTT; cdr3_aa: CAWTGSGNTIYF; d_call: -; v_call: TRBV30; clone_size: few; j_call: TRBJ1-3
cdr3_nt: TGTGCCTACGACTTAATTCTCGATACGCAGTATTTT; cdr3_aa: CAYDLILDTQYF; d_call: -; v_call: TRBV7-9; clone_size: many; j_call: TRBJ2-3
cdr3_nt: TGTGCCAGCAGCCCCTTTGGGGGTGATGAAAAACTGTTTTTT; cdr3_aa: CASSPFGGDEKLFF; d_call: -; v_call: TRBV7-9; clone_size: -; j_call: TRBJ1-4
cdr3_nt: TGTGCCAGCAGCACAAGAAAAACGAACACCGGGGAGCTGTTTTTT; cdr3_aa: CASSTRKTNTGELFF; d_call: -; v_call: TRBV6-2/TRBV6-3; clone_size: -; j_call: TRBJ2-2
cdr3_nt: TGTGCCAGCAGTTACATGGGGGGCAATCAGCCCCAGCATTTT; cdr3_aa: CASSYMGGNQPQHF; d_call: -; v_call: TRBV6-2/TRBV6-3; clone_size: -; j_call: TRBJ1-5
cdr3_nt: TGCGCCAGCAGCCCAAATCGGCGGGGGATCGGAGGAAACACCATATATTTT; cdr3_aa: CASSPNRRGIGGNTIYF; d_call: -; v_call: TRBV5-1; clone_size: many; j_call: TRBJ1-3
cdr3_nt: TGCGCCAGCAGCCAAGGCGGGGGCCACCGGGGCACCGGGGAGCTGTTTTTT; cdr3_aa: CASSQGGGHRGTGELFF; d_call: -; v_call: TRBV4-1; clone_size: few; j_call: TRBJ2-2
cdr3_nt: TGTGCCACCAGTGACCCCGCTCGGCAGGGCGATACCGGGGAGCTGTTTTTT; cdr3_aa: CATSDPARQGDTGELFF; d_call: -; v_call: TRBV24-1; clone_size: few; j_call: TRBJ2-2
cdr3_nt: TGTGCCAGCAGCTTAGGGCCGTCGCTGACAGATACGCAGTATTTT; cdr3_aa: CASSLGPSLTDTQYF; d_call: -; v_call: TRBV7-3; clone_size: few; j_call: TRBJ2-3